This record covers a single T cell receptor (beta chain). This specimen includes other DNA sequences encoding the same CDR3. The record originates from a study of blood T cell repertoires in COVID-19. The CDR3 is made up of 14 amino acids. The germline V gene has CDR1 SGHRS and CDR2 YFSETQ. The trim removed 0 bases at V and 4 bases at J, leaving 1 base unmatched. Original analysis: Amplifying reference gene primers gave estimates of nucleated cell counts. Generated by immunoSEQ multiplex PCR, the TCRdb table keeps only in-frame clones and is missing some. V, J and clone size derive from that table, while D and trimming were established from the DNA sequence. The sample includes 35,000 to 40,000 clones, about 85% of them seen just once.

The sequencing input was peripheral blood. The V gene is TRBV5-1, the J gene TRBJ2-1; 7 nucleotides agree with TRBD1. The source of this sequence is a human donor in a cohort sampled during active COVID-19. The CDR3 DNA sequence: TGCGCCAGCAGCTTGGGGACAGGATACAATGAGCAGTTCTTC. Its protein product is CASSLGTGYNEQFF. Based on the CDR3 plus reference TRBV5-1 and TRBJ2-1, the full variable domain is KAGVTQTPRYLIKTRGQQVTLSCSPISGHRSVSWYQQTPGQGLQFLFEYFSETQRNKGNFPGRFSGRQFSNSRSEMNVSTLELGDSALYLCASSLGTGYNEQFFGPGTRLTVL.